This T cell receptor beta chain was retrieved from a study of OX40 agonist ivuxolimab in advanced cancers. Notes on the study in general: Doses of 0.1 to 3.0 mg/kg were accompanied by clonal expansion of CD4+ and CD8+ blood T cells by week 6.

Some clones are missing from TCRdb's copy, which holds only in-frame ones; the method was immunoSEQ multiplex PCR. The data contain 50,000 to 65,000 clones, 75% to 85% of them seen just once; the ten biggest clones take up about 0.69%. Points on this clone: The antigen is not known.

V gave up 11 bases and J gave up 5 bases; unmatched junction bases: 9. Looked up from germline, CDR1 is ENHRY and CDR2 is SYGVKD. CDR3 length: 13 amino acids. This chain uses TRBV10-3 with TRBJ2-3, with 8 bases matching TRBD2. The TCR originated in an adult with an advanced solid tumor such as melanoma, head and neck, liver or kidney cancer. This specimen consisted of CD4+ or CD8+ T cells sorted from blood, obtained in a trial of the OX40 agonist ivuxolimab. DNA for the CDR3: TGTGCCTTAGCCGGGGGGGCGAAAGATACGCAGTATTTT. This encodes CALAGGAKDTQYF.